The present T cell receptor beta chain was sequenced within a study of blood T cells in healthy people across ages. Study-wide points: The unsorted PBMCs prevented any conclusive comparison of naive versus antigen-experienced cells.

This clonotype has more than one count but fewer than ten. Its cognate antigen is unknown. Using a J-beta primer mix together with a sample-barcoded 5' primer, a second PCR was run for about 7 to 12 cycles. TCRdb re-called the 5' RACE reads through MiXCR, storing one row per CDR3 protein. The sample includes about 1.4 million distinct CDR3 sequences, 55% to 75% seen only once; the top ten take over 5.5%. Trimming shortened V by 6 bases and J by 0 bases, and 9 bases separated the two germline ends. The CDR3 has 12 amino acids. Germline loops: CDR1 SQVTM, CDR2 ANQGSEA. Healthy Caucasian individuals from Russia aged roughly 6 to 95 were enrolled as donors. No fewer than 6 million PBMCs went into each sample. Extracted total RNA amounted to at least 5.5 micrograms for each sample.

The source of this sequence is a man younger than 30 in good health. The sample consisted of blood. V gene TRBV29-1 combines with J gene TRBJ2-7; D not certain. The CDR3 coding sequence is TGCAGCGTGAACGGGCCCTCCTACGAGCAGTACTTC. This encodes CSVNGPSYEQYF.